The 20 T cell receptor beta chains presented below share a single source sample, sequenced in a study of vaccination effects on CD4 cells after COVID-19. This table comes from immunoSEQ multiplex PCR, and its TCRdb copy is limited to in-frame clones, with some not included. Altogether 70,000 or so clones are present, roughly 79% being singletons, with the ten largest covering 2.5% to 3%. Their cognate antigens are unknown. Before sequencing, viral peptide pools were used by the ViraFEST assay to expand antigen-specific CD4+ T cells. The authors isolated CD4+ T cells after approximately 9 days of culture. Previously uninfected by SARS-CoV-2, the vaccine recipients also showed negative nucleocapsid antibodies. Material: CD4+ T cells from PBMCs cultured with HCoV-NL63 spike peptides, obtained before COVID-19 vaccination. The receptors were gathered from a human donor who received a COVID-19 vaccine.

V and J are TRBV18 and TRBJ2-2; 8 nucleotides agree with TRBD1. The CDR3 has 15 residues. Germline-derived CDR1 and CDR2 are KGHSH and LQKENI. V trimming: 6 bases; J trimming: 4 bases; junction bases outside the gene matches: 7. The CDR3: CASSRQGRATGELFF. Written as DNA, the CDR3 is TGTGCCAGCTCCCGACAGGGGCGAGCCACCGGGGAGCTGTTTTTT.

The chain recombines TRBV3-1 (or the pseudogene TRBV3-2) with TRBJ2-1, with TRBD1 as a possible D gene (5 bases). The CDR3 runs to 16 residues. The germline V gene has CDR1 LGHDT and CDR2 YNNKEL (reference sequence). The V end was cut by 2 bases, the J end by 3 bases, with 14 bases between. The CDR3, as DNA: TGTGCCAGCAGCCAACCCAGGGTGGGTAACTACAATGAGCAGTTCTTC. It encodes CASSQPRVGNYNEQFF.

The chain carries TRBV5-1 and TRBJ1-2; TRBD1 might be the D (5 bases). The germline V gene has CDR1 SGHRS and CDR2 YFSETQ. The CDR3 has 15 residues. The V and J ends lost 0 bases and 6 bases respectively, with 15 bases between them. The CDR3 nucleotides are TGCGCCAGCAGCTTGGGGGGCCCTTCCTTCAATGGCTACACCTTC. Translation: CASSLGGPSFNGYTF.

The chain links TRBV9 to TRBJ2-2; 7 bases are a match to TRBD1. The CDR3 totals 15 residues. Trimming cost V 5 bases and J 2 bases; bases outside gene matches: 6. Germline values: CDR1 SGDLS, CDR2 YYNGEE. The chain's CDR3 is CASSADRANTGELFF. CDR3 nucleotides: TGTGCCAGCAGTGCAGACAGGGCAAACACCGGGGAGCTGTTTTTT.

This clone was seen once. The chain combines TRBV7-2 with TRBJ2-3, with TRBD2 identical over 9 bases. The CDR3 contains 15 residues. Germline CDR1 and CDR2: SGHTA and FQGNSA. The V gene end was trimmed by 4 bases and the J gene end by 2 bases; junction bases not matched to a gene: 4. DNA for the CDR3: TGTGCCAGCAGCTCCAGACTAGCGGCCACAGATACGCAGTATTTT. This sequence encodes CASSSRLAATDTQYF.

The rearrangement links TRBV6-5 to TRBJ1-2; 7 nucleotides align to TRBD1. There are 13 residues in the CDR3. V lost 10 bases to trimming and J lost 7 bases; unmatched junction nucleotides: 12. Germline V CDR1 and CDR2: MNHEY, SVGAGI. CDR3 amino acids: CATSPQGEGGYTF. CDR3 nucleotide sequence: TGTGCCACGAGTCCGCAGGGGGAAGGTGGCTACACCTTC.

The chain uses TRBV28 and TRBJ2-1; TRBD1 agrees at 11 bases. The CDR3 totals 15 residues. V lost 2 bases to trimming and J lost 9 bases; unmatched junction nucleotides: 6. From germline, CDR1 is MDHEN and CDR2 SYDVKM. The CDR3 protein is CASSLRGTGGFEQFF. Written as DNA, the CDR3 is TGTGCCAGCAGTTTACGCGGGACAGGGGGTTTTGAGCAGTTCTTC.

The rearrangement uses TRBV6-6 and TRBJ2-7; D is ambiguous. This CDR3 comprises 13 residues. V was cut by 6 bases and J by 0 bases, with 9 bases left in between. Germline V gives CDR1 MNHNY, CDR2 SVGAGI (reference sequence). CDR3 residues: CASSIRDSYEQYV. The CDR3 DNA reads TGTGCCAGCAGCATACGAGACTCCTACGAGCAGTACGTC.

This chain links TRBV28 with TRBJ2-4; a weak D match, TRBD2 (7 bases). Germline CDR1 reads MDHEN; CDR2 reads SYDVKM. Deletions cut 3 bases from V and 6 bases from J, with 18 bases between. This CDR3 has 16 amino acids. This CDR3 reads CASSFQPPGGLNIQYF. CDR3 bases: TGTGCCAGCAGTTTCCAACCCCCCGGGGGGCTAAACATTCAGTACTTC.

Written as DNA, the CDR3 is TGTGCCAGCAGTCGAACGGGGAGAAATCAGCCCCAGCATTTT. Its protein is CASSRTGRNQPQHF. The rearrangement uses TRBV6-5 and TRBJ1-5; D gene unclear. From germline, CDR1 is MNHEY and CDR2 SVGAGI. CDR3 length: 14 residues. With 5 bases removed from V and 4 bases from J, the gap between germline ends came to 12 bases.

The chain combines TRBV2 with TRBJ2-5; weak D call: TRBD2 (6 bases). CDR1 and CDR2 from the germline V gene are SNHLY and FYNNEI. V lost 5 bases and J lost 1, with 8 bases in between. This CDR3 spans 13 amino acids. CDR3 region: CASSSSGQETQYF. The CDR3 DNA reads TGTGCCAGCAGTAGTAGCGGCCAAGAGACCCAGTACTTC.

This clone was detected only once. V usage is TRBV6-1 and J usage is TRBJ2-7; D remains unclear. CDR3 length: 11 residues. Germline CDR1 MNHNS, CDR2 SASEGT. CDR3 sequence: CASSEDYEQYV. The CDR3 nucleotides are TGTGCCAGCAGCGAAGATTACGAGCAGTACGTC.

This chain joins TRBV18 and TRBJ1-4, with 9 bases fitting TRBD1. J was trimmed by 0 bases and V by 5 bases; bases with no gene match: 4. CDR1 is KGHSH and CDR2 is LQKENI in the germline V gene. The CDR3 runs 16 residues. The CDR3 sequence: CASSIGQGTTNEKLFF. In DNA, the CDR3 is TGTGCCAGCTCAATAGGACAGGGGACAACTAATGAAAAACTGTTTTTT.

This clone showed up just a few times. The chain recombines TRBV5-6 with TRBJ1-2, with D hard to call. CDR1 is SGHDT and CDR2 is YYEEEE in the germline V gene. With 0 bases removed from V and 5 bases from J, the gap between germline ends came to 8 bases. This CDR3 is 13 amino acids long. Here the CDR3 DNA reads TGTGCCAGCAGCTTGGGACGGGCGTATGGCTACACCTTC. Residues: CASSLGRAYGYTF.

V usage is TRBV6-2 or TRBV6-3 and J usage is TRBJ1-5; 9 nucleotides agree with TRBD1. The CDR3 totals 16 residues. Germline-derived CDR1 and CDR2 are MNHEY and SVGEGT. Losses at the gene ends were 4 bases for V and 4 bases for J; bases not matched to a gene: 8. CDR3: CASSFGTGKRNQPQHF. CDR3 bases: TGTGCCAGCAGTTTCGGGACAGGGAAAAGGAATCAGCCCCAGCATTTT.

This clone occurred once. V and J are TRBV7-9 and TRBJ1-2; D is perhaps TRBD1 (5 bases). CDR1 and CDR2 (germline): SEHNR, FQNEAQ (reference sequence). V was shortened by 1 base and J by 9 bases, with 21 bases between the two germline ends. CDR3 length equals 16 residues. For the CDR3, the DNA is TGTGCCAGCAGCTTAGTTCTCGGGTCTCAGGTGGGGCGCTACACCTTC. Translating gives CASSLVLGSQVGRYTF.

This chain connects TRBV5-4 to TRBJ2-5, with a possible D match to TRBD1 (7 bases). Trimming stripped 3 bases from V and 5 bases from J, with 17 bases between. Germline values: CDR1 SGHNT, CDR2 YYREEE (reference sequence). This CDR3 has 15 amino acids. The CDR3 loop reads CASSSQGAGGETQYF. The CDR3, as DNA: TGTGCCAGCAGCTCCCAGGGAGCAGGGGGGGAGACCCAGTACTTC.

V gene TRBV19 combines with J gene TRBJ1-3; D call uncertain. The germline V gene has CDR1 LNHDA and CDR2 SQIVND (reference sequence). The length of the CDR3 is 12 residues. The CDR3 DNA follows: TGTGCTACCGGGGTAGGTGGAAACACCATATATTTT. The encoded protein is CATGVGGNTIYF.

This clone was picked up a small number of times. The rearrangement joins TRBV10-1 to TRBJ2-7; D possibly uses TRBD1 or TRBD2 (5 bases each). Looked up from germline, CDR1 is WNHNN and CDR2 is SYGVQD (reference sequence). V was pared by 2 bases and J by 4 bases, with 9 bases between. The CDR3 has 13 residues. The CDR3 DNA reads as TGCGCCAGCAGTGAGGGGGACGGATACGAGCAGTACGTC. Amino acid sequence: CASSEGDGYEQYV.

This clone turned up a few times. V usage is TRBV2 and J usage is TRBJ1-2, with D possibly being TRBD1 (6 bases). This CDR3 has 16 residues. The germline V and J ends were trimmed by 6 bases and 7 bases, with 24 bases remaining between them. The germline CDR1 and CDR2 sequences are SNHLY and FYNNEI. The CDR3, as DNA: TGTGCCAGCAGACCACAGGGTTCCCGTCGGTCGGGTGGCTACACCTTC. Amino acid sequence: CASRPQGSRRSGGYTF.